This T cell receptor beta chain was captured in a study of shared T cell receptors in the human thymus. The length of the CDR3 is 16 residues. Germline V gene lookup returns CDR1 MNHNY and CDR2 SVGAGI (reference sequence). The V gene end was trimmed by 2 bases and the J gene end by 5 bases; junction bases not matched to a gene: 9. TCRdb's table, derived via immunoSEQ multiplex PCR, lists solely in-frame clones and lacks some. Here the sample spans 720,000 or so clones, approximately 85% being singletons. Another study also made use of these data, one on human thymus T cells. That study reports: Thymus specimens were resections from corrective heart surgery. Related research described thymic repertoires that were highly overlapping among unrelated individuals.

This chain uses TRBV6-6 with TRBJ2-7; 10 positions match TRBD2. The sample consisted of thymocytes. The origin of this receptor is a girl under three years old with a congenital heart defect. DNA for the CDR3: TGTGCCAGCAGTTACAATCTGAGTCTAGCGGGGGACGAGCAGTACTTC. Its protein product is CASSYNLSLAGDEQYF.